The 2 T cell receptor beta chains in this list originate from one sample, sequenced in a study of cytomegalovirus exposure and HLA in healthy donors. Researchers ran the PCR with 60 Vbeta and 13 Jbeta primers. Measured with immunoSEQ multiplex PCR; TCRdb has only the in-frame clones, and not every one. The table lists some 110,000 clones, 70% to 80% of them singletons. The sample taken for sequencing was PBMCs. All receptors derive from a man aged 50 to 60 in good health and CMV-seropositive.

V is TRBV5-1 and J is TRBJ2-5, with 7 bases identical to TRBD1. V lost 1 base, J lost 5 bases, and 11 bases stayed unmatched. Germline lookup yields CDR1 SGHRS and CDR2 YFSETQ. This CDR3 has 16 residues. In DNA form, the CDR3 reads TGCGCCAGCAGCTTGTTAGGGACAGTCGACGGTGAGACCCAGTACTTC. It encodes CASSLLGTVDGETQYF.

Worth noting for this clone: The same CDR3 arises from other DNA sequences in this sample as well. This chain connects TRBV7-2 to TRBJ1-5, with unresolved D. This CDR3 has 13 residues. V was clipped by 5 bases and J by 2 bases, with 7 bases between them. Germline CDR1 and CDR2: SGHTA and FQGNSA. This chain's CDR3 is CASSPQGNQPQHF. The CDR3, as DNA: TGTGCCAGCAGCCCGCAGGGCAATCAGCCCCAGCATTTT.